The 2 T cell receptor beta chains in this list originate from one sample, sequenced in a study of identical twins. TCRdb reprocessed the 5' RACE reads via MiXCR and lists one record per CDR3 protein. The sample holds around 1.7 million distinct CDR3 sequences, less than 35% seen once. Input material: cord blood. These receptor sequences come from a newborn girl in good health.

V usage is TRBV4-1 and J usage is TRBJ2-1; 7 bases align to TRBD2. The CDR3 loop spans 13 amino acids. In germline, CDR1 is MGHRA, CDR2 YSYEKL. V lost 3 bases to trimming and J lost 7 bases; unmatched junction nucleotides: 3. Here the CDR3 DNA reads TGCGCCAGCAGCCACCCAGCGGGAAATGAGCAGTTCTTC. Translated, it gives CASSHPAGNEQFF.

This clonotype appeared many times. V usage is TRBV4-2 and J usage is TRBJ2-3; the match to TRBD2 covers 10 bases. This CDR3 comprises 16 residues. Germline V gene lookup returns CDR1 LGHNA and CDR2 YNFKEQ. J gave up 9 bases and V 0 bases, and 9 bases lay outside the gene matches. The CDR3 sequence: CASSQDHASGGGTQYF. CDR3 nucleotide sequence: TGTGCCAGCAGCCAAGATCACGCTAGCGGGGGAGGAACGCAGTATTTT.